The 11 T cell receptor beta chains listed next were all sequenced from one sample in a study of T cell responses to AZD1222 COVID-19 vaccine listed by TCRdb under 2021. This specimen's time point label, per the study, means: baseline before first vaccination. The library came from the immunoSEQ multiplex PCR assay. In its TCRdb copy, this immuneACCESS table keeps in-frame sequences only and misses some clones. Where compared with another copy, unresolved V genes explain less than half of these, and the others have no known cause. The sample includes 75,000 to 95,000 clones, with about 88% observed a single time. 15% to 20% of the sample is taken by the ten largest. The specimen comprised peripheral blood, sampled on day 0 of AZD1222 vaccination. The receptor source for this set is an adult in good health.

The chain recombines TRBV2 with TRBJ2-4; D unclear. The CDR3 has 16 amino acids. Trimming removed 1 base from V and 3 bases from J, with 13 bases in between. Germline CDR1 reads SNHLY; CDR2 reads FYNNEI. The CDR3 nucleotides read TGTGCCAGCAGTGAAGGGGTCGCCTGGGTCAAAAACATTCAGTACTTC. Amino acid sequence: CASSEGVAWVKNIQYF.

V and J are TRBV7-9 and TRBJ2-7; D gene unclear. There are 11 residues in the CDR3. Germline V lookup: CDR1 SEHNR, CDR2 FQNEAQ (reference sequence). V was clipped by 5 bases and J by 2 bases, with 4 bases between them. CDR3 residues: CASSPPYEQYF. The CDR3 DNA follows: TGTGCCAGCAGCCCCCCCTACGAGCAGTACTTC. The whole variable domain, filled in from reference TRBV7-9 and TRBJ2-7, reads DTGVSQNPRHKITKRGQNVTFRCDPISEHNRLYWYRQTLGQGPEFLTYFQNEAQLEKSRLLSDRFSAERPKGSFSTLEIQRTEQGDSAMYLCASSPPYEQYFGPGTRLTVT.

This chain uses TRBV9 with TRBJ1-1, with 10 bases matching TRBD1. V was pared by 5 bases and J by 4 bases, with 8 bases of the junction left unmatched. Germline V lookup: CDR1 SGDLS, CDR2 YYNGEE. The CDR3 length is 15 residues. For the CDR3, the DNA is TGTGCCAGCAGTAGGACAGGGGGTGTCGGCACTGAAGCTTTCTTT. Protein: CASSRTGGVGTEAFF.

CDR3 in DNA: TGTGCCAGTAGTCGGGACAGGGTCACCGGGGAGCTGTTTTTT. Its translation: CASSRDRVTGELFF. The gene calls are TRBV19 and TRBJ2-2; TRBD1 matches at 9 bases. CDR3 size: 14 residues. J was trimmed by 4 bases and V by 5 bases; bases with no gene match: 2. From germline, CDR1 is LNHDA and CDR2 SQIVND (reference sequence).

V and J are TRBV4-2 and TRBJ1-5; D is unresolved. V was shortened by 0 bases and J by 5 bases, with 11 bases between the two germline ends. The CDR3 sequence is 15 residues long. CDR1 and CDR2 from the germline V gene are LGHNA and YNFKEQ. The CDR3 here is CASSQDPQFDQPQHF. The CDR3 nucleotides are TGTGCCAGCAGCCAAGACCCCCAGTTCGATCAGCCCCAGCATTTT.

J is TRBJ1-1 and V is TRBV4-3; no firm D call. V was trimmed by 4 bases and J by 3 bases, leaving 15 bases between them. CDR1 and CDR2 from the germline V gene are LGHNA and YSLEER. The CDR3 totals 15 residues. CDR3 coding DNA: TGCGCCAGCAGCCCCGGGTTTACGACGGACACTGAAGCTTTCTTT. Amino acids: CASSPGFTTDTEAFF.

About this clone itself: Other DNA sequences within the sample encode an identical CDR3. The chain couples TRBV7-9 to TRBJ1-3, with unresolved D. This CDR3 has 13 amino acids. Trimming pared 6 bases from V and 1 base from J, leaving 7 bases between. Per the germline V gene, CDR1 is SEHNR and CDR2 is FQNEAQ (reference sequence). The CDR3 region has the DNA TGTGCCAGCAGTCTCTCATCTGGAAACACCATATATTTT. Encoded protein: CASSLSSGNTIYF.

The chain carries TRBV4-1 and TRBJ1-1; D not certain. V gave up 0 bases and J gave up 7 bases, with 15 bases separating them. This CDR3 has 15 residues. The germline CDR1 and CDR2 sequences are MGHRA and YSYEKL. CDR3 sequence (DNA): TGCGCCAGCAGCCAAGAGTATCGGGGAGGCGATGAAGCTTTCTTT. This codes for CASSQEYRGGDEAFF.

This chain uses TRBV7-9 with TRBJ1-1; D ambiguous. This CDR3 is built from 13 residues. V was shortened by 7 bases and J by 5 bases, with 14 bases between the two germline ends. Germline V CDR1 and CDR2: SEHNR, FQNEAQ (reference sequence). CDR3 sequence: CASTTRQRTEAFF. CDR3 coding DNA: TGTGCCAGCACCACCCGACAACGGACTGAAGCTTTCTTT.

The chain recombines TRBV9 with TRBJ1-6; D might be TRBD1 (5 bases). This CDR3 has 15 amino acids. The V end lost 0 bases, the J end lost 8 bases, and 12 bases lay between the germline ends. CDR1 and CDR2 from the germline V gene are SGDLS and YYNGEE. The CDR3 DNA is TGTGCCAGCAGCGTAGGTGGGGGGATGGATTCACCCCTCCACTTT. Translated: CASSVGGGMDSPLHF.

V is TRBV10-3 and J is TRBJ1-6, with D possibly matching TRBD1 (5 bases). Germline CDR1 and CDR2: ENHRY and SYGVKD. The CDR3 length is 13 residues. V lost 8 bases and J lost 9, with 14 bases in between. CDR3 sequence: CAILERGGSPLHF. The DNA of the CDR3 is TGTGCCATCCTCGAAAGGGGAGGTTCACCCCTCCACTTT.